What follows are 21 T cell receptor beta chains derived from one specimen sequenced in a study of T-cell memory formation after mild COVID-19. MiXCR was run by TCRdb on the 5' RACE reads, yielding one entry per CDR3 protein. The sample consists of tens of thousands of distinct CDR3 sequences, under 25% of them appearing once. Sequences were obtained from PBMCs or a T cell subset sorted from them (not recorded which). Every receptor here comes from an adult who had mild COVID-19 (a few samples of this study predate the infection). Cell type and time point are not known.

This clonotype was observed many times. This chain connects TRBV6-1 to TRBJ2-1; no definite D call. This CDR3 spans 14 amino acids. Trimming left V 2 bases short and J 8 bases short, with 13 bases between. From germline, CDR1 is MNHNS and CDR2 SASEGT. This chain's CDR3 is CASSENQPYYEQFF. CDR3 DNA sequence: TGTGCCAGCAGTGAAAATCAACCATATTATGAGCAGTTCTTC.

This clonotype was seen more than once but under ten times. The chain has TRBV6-6 and TRBJ1-1; no reliable D call. Trimming left V 0 bases short and J 3 bases short, with 11 bases between. Germline V gene sequence: CDR1 MNHNY, CDR2 SVGAGI (reference sequence). The CDR3 spans 15 residues. CDR3 sequence reads: CASSYSVDLDTEAFF. In DNA, the CDR3 is TGTGCCAGCAGTTACTCGGTCGACTTAGACACTGAAGCTTTCTTT.

At least ten counts were recorded for this clonotype. J is TRBJ2-5 and V is TRBV7-2; 10 bases match TRBD2. The CDR3 sequence is 16 residues long. Germline V gene lookup returns CDR1 SGHTA and CDR2 FQGNSA. J lost 4 bases, V lost 5 bases, and 10 bases had no gene match. CDR3 amino acids: CASSPRVAGGGETQYF. In DNA form, the CDR3 reads TGTGCCAGCAGCCCCCGCGTAGCGGGAGGAGGAGAGACCCAGTACTTC.

This clonotype was observed many times. J is TRBJ1-1 and V is TRBV7-9, with TRBD1 identical over 7 bases. Per the germline V gene, CDR1 is SEHNR and CDR2 is FQNEAQ (reference sequence). J lost 4 bases, V lost 3 bases, and 8 bases had no gene match. There are 15 residues in the CDR3. The CDR3 region is CASSFSPGQSTEAFF. In DNA, the CDR3 is TGTGCCAGCAGCTTTTCTCCGGGACAGAGCACTGAAGCTTTCTTT.

The V call is TRBV4-3, the J call TRBJ2-1; tentative D call: TRBD2 (6 bases). The ends were cut back, 0 bases at V and 4 bases at J, with 10 bases in the middle. The germline V gene has CDR1 LGHNA and CDR2 YSLEER. This CDR3 contains 15 residues. The CDR3 nucleotides read TGCGCCAGCAGCCAAGATCGGGCGGGGTACAATGAGCAGTTCTTC. It yields the protein CASSQDRAGYNEQFF.

This clonotype has only a few counts. V gene TRBV10-3 combines with J gene TRBJ1-4; unclear D gene. The germline CDR1 and CDR2 sequences are ENHRY and SYGVKD. Trimming removed 6 bases from V and 2 bases from J, with 13 bases in between. This CDR3 comprises 15 residues. CDR3 nucleotide sequence: TGTGCCATCAGCCGAGGTGGTCGGACTAATGAAAAACTGTTTTTT. The encoded protein is CAISRGGRTNEKLFF.

This chain uses TRBV12-3 or TRBV12-4 with TRBJ2-3, with 7 nucleotides matching TRBD2. V lost 5 bases and J lost 5; bases outside the gene matches: 4. The CDR3 has 13 residues. The CDR3 DNA follows: TGTGCCAGCAGTCCGGGGGGACGAGATACGCAGTATTTT. Encoded protein: CASSPGGRDTQYF.

The rearrangement joins TRBV20-1 to TRBJ1-3, with D perhaps TRBD1 (5 bases). This CDR3 has 14 amino acids. Germline V lookup: CDR1 DFQATT, CDR2 SNEGSKA (reference sequence). V lost 4 bases and J 1 base, leaving 11 bases between the germline ends. CDR3 nucleotides: TGCAGTGCTATAGCTAGGGGTTCTGGAAACACCATATATTTT. This sequence encodes CSAIARGSGNTIYF.

This clonotype was observed many times. The V call is TRBV2, the J call TRBJ2-2; D ambiguous. Trimming shortened V by 6 bases and J by 6 bases, and 5 bases separated the two germline ends. The CDR3 runs to 11 residues. Germline lookup yields CDR1 SNHLY and CDR2 FYNNEI. DNA for the CDR3: TGTGCCAGCAGAGCGCCCGGGGAGCTGTTTTTT. This gives the protein CASRAPGELFF.

The sample holds many counts of this clonotype. The chain links TRBV10-3 to TRBJ1-1, with D unresolved. The CDR3 sequence is 15 residues long. Trimming stripped 4 bases from V and 0 bases from J, with 12 bases between. CDR1 ENHRY and CDR2 SYGVKD come from the germline V gene. The CDR3 nucleotides read TGTGCCATCAGTGGGCAGGTAAACATGAACACTGAAGCTTTCTTT. Translating it yields CAISGQVNMNTEAFF.

This clonotype was detected many times. The CDR3 protein is CASSQDESTRGYEQYF. Here the CDR3 DNA reads TGCGCCAGCAGCCAAGATGAGAGCACTAGGGGCTACGAGCAGTACTTC. The chain recombines TRBV4-1 with TRBJ2-7; D may match TRBD1 or TRBD2 (5 bases each). V was pared by 0 bases and J by 3 bases, with 15 bases between. CDR1 is MGHRA and CDR2 is YSYEKL in the germline V gene. CDR3 size: 16 residues.

V gene TRBV6-2 or TRBV6-3 combines with J gene TRBJ1-2; unclear D gene. Trimming took 2 bases from V and 6 from J, leaving 13 bases between them. The germline gives CDR1 MNHEY, CDR2 SVGEGT. CDR3 size: 14 residues. For the CDR3, the DNA is TGTGCCAGCAGTTACGCTCAGGTCCGCGATGGCTACACCTTC. It specifies CASSYAQVRDGYTF.

This sequence joins TRBV24-1 and TRBJ2-2; D is ambiguous. This CDR3 has 15 residues. The germline CDR1 and CDR2 sequences are KGHDR and SFDVKD. Trimming pared 7 bases from V and 3 bases from J, leaving 14 bases between. The CDR3 sequence is CATRSGQRDTGELFF. The CDR3 DNA sequence: TGTGCCACCAGGTCCGGGCAACGTGACACCGGGGAGCTGTTTTTT.

The sample holds many counts of this clonotype. The chain carries TRBV7-9 and TRBJ2-2; D ambiguous. CDR3 length: 13 amino acids. Germline lookup yields CDR1 SEHNR and CDR2 FQNEAQ (reference sequence). V dropped 5 bases and J dropped 8 bases, with 12 bases sitting between them. CDR3 sequence: CASSLRRGGELFF. The CDR3 nucleotides are TGTGCCAGCAGCCTACGCCGCGGTGGGGAGCTGTTTTTT.

This clonotype is labeled medium-sized (0.01 to 0.1%). The chain carries TRBV5-1 and TRBJ1-2; D is unclear. Germline V gene data show CDR1 as SGHRS and CDR2 as YFSETQ. This CDR3 region has 14 residues. Trimming took off 1 base at V and 9 bases at J, with 16 bases between the two ends. CDR3 nucleotide sequence: TGCGCCAGCAGCTTGTTCCGGACCAGATCCAGCTACACCTTC. This translates into CASSLFRTRSSYTF. Full variable domain (missing parts from reference TRBV5-1 and TRBJ1-2): KAGVTQTPRYLIKTRGQQVTLSCSPISGHRSVSWYQQTPGQGLQFLFEYFSETQRNKGNFPGRFSGRQFSNSRSEMNVSTLELGDSALYLCASSLFRTRSSYTFGSGTRLTVV.

There are a few counts of this clonotype. The V and J genes are TRBV5-5 and TRBJ2-7, with D perhaps matching TRBD2 (6 bases). This CDR3 is 16 amino acids long. Trimming took off 0 bases at V and 1 base at J, with 14 bases between the two ends. Germline V CDR1 and CDR2: SGHKS, YYEKEE (reference sequence). The CDR3: CASSLGSGVLSYEQYF. CDR3 coding DNA: TGTGCCAGCAGCTTGGGTTCGGGGGTCCTTTCCTACGAGCAGTACTTC.

This clonotype was seen many times. The rearrangement joins TRBV9 to TRBJ2-1; D is undetermined. CDR1 SGDLS and CDR2 YYNGEE come from the germline V gene. Deletions cut 0 bases from V and 9 bases from J, with 13 bases between. This CDR3 comprises 14 residues. CDR3 amino acids: CASSVDRRLGEQFF. CDR3 coding DNA: TGTGCCAGCAGCGTAGACCGCAGGTTGGGTGAGCAGTTCTTC. The full variable domain, with the rest looked up from reference TRBV9 and TRBJ2-1, is DSGVTQTPKHLITATGQRVTLRCSPRSGDLSVYWYQQSLDQGLQFLIQYYNGEERAKGNILERFSAQQFPDLHSELNLSSLELGDSALYFCASSVDRRLGEQFFGPGTRLTVL.

At least ten counts were recorded for this clonotype. This chain links TRBV10-3 with TRBJ2-7; 8 bases map to TRBD1. The CDR3 consists of 14 residues. Germline V gene sequence: CDR1 ENHRY, CDR2 SYGVKD. Losses at the gene ends were 10 bases for V and 1 base for J; bases not matched to a gene: 9. The CDR3 loop is CATRETGESYEQYF. CDR3 DNA: TGTGCCACCCGTGAGACAGGGGAATCCTACGAGCAGTACTTC.

In its sample, this clonotype was seen many times. This chain uses TRBV7-2 with TRBJ2-1; TRBD2 matches at 10 bases. CDR3 length: 17 amino acids. Trimming took 3 bases from V and 5 from J; bases not matched to a gene: 10. Germline lookup yields CDR1 SGHTA and CDR2 FQGNSA. The CDR3 DNA sequence: TGTGCCAGCAGCTTTCGAGCTCCTAGCGGGAGAGACAATGAGCAGTTCTTC. Translating gives CASSFRAPSGRDNEQFF.

There are many counts of this clonotype. The chain employs TRBV10-2 and TRBJ2-2; the D is unclear. This CDR3 is 12 amino acids long. CDR1 is WSHSY, CDR2 SAAADI, per germline. V was trimmed by 2 bases and J by 7 bases, leaving 5 bases between them. The CDR3 region has the DNA TGCGCCAGCAGTGAGGCGTACGGGGAGCTGTTTTTT. Translation gives CASSEAYGELFF.

In its sample, this clonotype was seen many times. CDR3 bases: TGTGCCAGCAGCTCCGGGGGGTGGGCCACAGATACGCAGTATTTT. Amino acid sequence: CASSSGGWATDTQYF. The chain has TRBV9 and TRBJ2-3; 7 bases match TRBD2. The CDR3 runs to 15 residues. Germline V gene lookup returns CDR1 SGDLS and CDR2 YYNGEE. J was trimmed by 2 bases and V by 4 bases; bases with no gene match: 7.